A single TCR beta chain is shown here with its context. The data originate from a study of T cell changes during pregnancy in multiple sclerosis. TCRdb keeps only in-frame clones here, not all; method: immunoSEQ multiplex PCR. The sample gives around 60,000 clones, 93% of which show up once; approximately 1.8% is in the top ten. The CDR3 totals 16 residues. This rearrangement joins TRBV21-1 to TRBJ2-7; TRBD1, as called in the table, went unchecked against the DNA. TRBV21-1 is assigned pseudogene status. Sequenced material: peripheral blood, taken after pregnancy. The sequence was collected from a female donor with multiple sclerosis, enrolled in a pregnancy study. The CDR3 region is CASTLSQDRIEYEQYF. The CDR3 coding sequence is TGTGCCAGCACGCTGAGCCAGGACAGAATTGAATACGAGCAGTACTTC.